This T cell receptor beta chain was sequenced during a study of T cell responses to AZD1222 COVID-19 vaccine. General study points: Reportedly, nearly half the spike-specific TCRs target unmutated variant regions.

Comment on this clone: No antigen is known for it.

Trimming removed 6 bases from V and 10 bases from J; junction bases left unmatched: 6. The CDR3 is 14 amino acids. Germline V gene lookup returns CDR1 ENHRY and CDR2 SYGVKD. Produced via immunoSEQ multiplex PCR; TCRdb's table is partial and in-frame only. Seen here are about 140,000 clones, 85% to 95% observed once, and the top ten hold 3% to 4%. The sample in question was peripheral blood, obtained 28 days after the second AZD1222 dose. The chain combines TRBV10-3 with TRBJ2-1, with 13 bases aligning to TRBD2. The receptor was derived from an adult who received the AZD1222 COVID-19 vaccine. The CDR3 DNA reads as TGTGCCATCAGAGGAGGGACTAGCGGGACCGAGCAGTTCTTC. Amino acids: CAIRGGTSGTEQFF.